The next 28 T cell receptor beta chains were all read from a single sample in a study of T cells in Graves' hyperthyroidism and ophthalmopathy. RNA transcripts yielded amplified TCR beta CDR3 regions. HTBI primers were used for first-round RT-PCR of the TCR CDR3. TCRdb re-analysed the multiplex PCR reads in MiXCR, keeping a single row per CDR3 protein. The sample consists of a few hundred thousand distinct CDR3 sequences, about a fifth of them appearing once. Material: blood. These receptor sequences come from a woman aged 18-29 years with Graves' hyperthyroidism.

This clonotype was observed many times. V gene TRBV18 combines with J gene TRBJ1-2, with D hard to call. The CDR3 consists of 11 residues. With 4 bases removed from V and 9 bases from J, the gap between germline ends came to 9 bases. The germline gives CDR1 KGHSH, CDR2 LQKENI. This chain's CDR3 is CASSLSASYTF. The DNA of the CDR3 is TGTGCCAGCTCACTCTCCGCAAGCTACACCTTC.

In this sample, this clonotype turned up a few times. The genes are TRBV19 and TRBJ1-5; D gene ambiguous. This CDR3 is built from 15 residues. V gave up 3 bases and J gave up 2 bases, with 11 bases separating them. Looked up from germline, CDR1 is LNHDA and CDR2 is SQIVND (reference sequence). For the CDR3, the DNA is TGTGCCAGTAGTATTTCGGGGTTAGGCAATCAGCCCCAGCATTTT. Its protein is CASSISGLGNQPQHF.

As regards this clonotype: Likely a read error: the CDR3 ends without its conserved phenylalanine or tryptophan. The DNA is left out, because the CDR3 cannot be placed on it with certainty; the CDR3 is given as TCRdb lists it. CDR3 amino acids: CASRASGKPQQL. The V gene is TRBV2, the J gene TRBJ1-5; TRBD1 is taken as the D call from the table, unchecked against the DNA. The CDR3 length is 12 residues, termini included. Germline CDR1 is SNHLY and CDR2 is FYNNEI.

At least ten counts were recorded for this clonotype. The chain uses TRBV6-2 or TRBV6-3 and TRBJ1-1; D gene unclear. Trimming left V 5 bases short and J 1 base short, with 11 bases between. The germline gives CDR1 MNHEY, CDR2 SVGEGT. This CDR3 contains 14 residues. CDR3 protein: CASSTQSGNTEAFF. CDR3 sequence (DNA): TGTGCCAGCAGTACACAATCGGGGAACACTGAAGCTTTCTTT.

V gene TRBV12-3 or TRBV12-4 combines with J gene TRBJ1-2, with 7 bases lining up with TRBD1. This CDR3 is 15 amino acids long. With V trimmed by 10 bases and J by 0 bases, 11 bases remained unmatched. CDR3 DNA: TGTGCCACCCGGCGGGGGACAGCGACTAACTATGGCTACACCTTC. It is translated as CATRRGTATNYGYTF.

In this sample, this clonotype turned up many times. J is TRBJ1-1 and V is TRBV15; D ambiguous. The CDR3 is 15 residues long. Germline CDR1 LNHNV, CDR2 YYDKDF (reference sequence). Trimming removed 4 bases from V and 4 bases from J, with 16 bases in between. The CDR3 is CATSKTIRSSTEAFF. The CDR3 DNA reads as TGTGCCACCAGCAAAACTATAAGATCTAGCACTGAAGCTTTCTTT.

This clonotype was recorded many times. The J gene is TRBJ1-2, the V gene TRBV7-2, with 8 positions matching TRBD1. CDR1 is SGHTA, CDR2 FQGNSA, per germline. This CDR3 has 15 residues. V shed 5 bases, J shed 8 bases, and the junction held 13 bases outside the gene matches. The CDR3 is CASSPTGTGYKGYTF. CDR3 coding DNA: TGTGCCAGCAGCCCCACCGGGACAGGTTACAAAGGCTACACCTTC.

This clonotype has a count of ten or more. The gene calls are TRBV7-9 and TRBJ2-5; D gene unclear. CDR3 length equals 14 residues. Per germline, CDR1 SEHNR and CDR2 FQNEAQ (reference sequence). V gave up 6 bases and J gave up 0 bases, with 11 bases separating them. CDR3 nucleotide sequence: TGTGCCAGCAGTTGGATGACCCACCAAGAGACCCAGTACTTC. This sequence encodes CASSWMTHQETQYF.

The CDR3 region has the DNA TGTGCCTGGACCTCAGGCGGCAGATCGATAAACTATGGCTACACCTTC. Its translation: CAWTSGGRSINYGYTF. The chain recombines TRBV30 with TRBJ1-2; D gene uncertain. Germline lookup yields CDR1 GTSNPN and CDR2 SVGIG (reference sequence). The ends were cut back, 4 bases at V and 2 bases at J, with 20 bases in the middle. The CDR3 is 16 residues long. The whole variable domain, filled in from reference TRBV30 and TRBJ1-2, reads SQTIHQWPATLVQPVGSPLSLECTVEGTSNPNLYWYRQAAGRGLQLLFYSVGIGQISSEVPQNLSASRPQDRQFILSSKKLLLSDSGFYLCAWTSGGRSINYGYTFGSGTRLTVV.

This clonotype was recorded many times. The rearrangement links TRBV28 to TRBJ2-2, with D maybe TRBD1 (6 bases). The CDR3 loop spans 15 amino acids. Germline V gene data show CDR1 as MDHEN and CDR2 as SYDVKM. V was cut by 2 bases and J by 4 bases, with 11 bases left in between. As DNA, the CDR3 is TGTGCCAGCAGTTTAGGCCCAGGGGTCACCGGGGAGCTGTTTTTT. Translation gives CASSLGPGVTGELFF.

The table lists this clonotype with many counts. The chain combines TRBV2 with TRBJ1-1; a weak D match, TRBD1 (5 bases). Germline assignment: CDR1 SNHLY and CDR2 FYNNEI. The CDR3 length is 16 residues. Trimming pared 6 bases from V and 3 bases from J, leaving 20 bases between. CDR3 in amino acids: CASSATRDEGYTEAFF. The CDR3 coding sequence is TGTGCCAGCAGCGCCACCCGGGACGAGGGCTACACTGAAGCTTTCTTT.

This clonotype has a handful of counts. The genes are TRBV3-1 and TRBJ1-2, with D unclear. The length of the CDR3 is 15 residues. The germline CDR1 and CDR2 sequences are LGHDT and YNNKEL (reference sequence). Trimming left V 3 bases short and J 4 bases short, with 15 bases between. DNA for the CDR3: TGTGCCAGCAGCCACGTTAATCCCTGGGTCTATGGCTACACCTTC. It is translated as CASSHVNPWVYGYTF.

The table lists this clonotype with many counts. The V call is TRBV24-1, the J call TRBJ1-5; a weak D match, TRBD1 (6 bases). This CDR3 has 17 residues. V lost 2 bases and J lost 4, with 17 bases in between. Germline CDR1 reads KGHDR; CDR2 reads SFDVKD. CDR3: CATSDSTTDRLNQPQHF. DNA for the CDR3: TGTGCCACCAGTGATTCAACCACCGACAGGCTAAATCAGCCCCAGCATTTT.

At least ten counts were recorded for this clonotype. This chain uses TRBV2 with TRBJ2-5; 12 positions agree with TRBD2. The CDR3 is 15 amino acids. Germline CDR1 and CDR2: SNHLY and FYNNEI. V lost 4 bases to trimming and J lost 4 bases; unmatched junction nucleotides: 4. CDR3 loop: CASSGLLAGGETQYF. The CDR3, as DNA: TGTGCCAGCAGTGGTTTACTAGCGGGGGGAGAGACCCAGTACTTC.

This clonotype was counted at least ten times. The chain carries TRBV20-1 and TRBJ2-5, with D maybe TRBD1 (5 bases). CDR3 length: 14 amino acids. Looked up from germline, CDR1 is DFQATT and CDR2 is SNEGSKA (reference sequence). The CDR3 bases are TGCAGCACCTTACGACAGAGAGGAGAAGAGACCCAGTACTTC. It translates to CSTLRQRGEETQYF.

This clonotype was seen many times. The junction shows a germline mismatch at one end, possibly a read error. This sequence joins TRBV18 and TRBJ2-5; D remains ambiguous. Looked up from germline, CDR1 is KGHSH and CDR2 is LQKENI. The CDR3 sequence is 17 residues long. The DNA for the CDR3 is TGTGCCAGCTCTCCACCTGACACACAATTATTCCAAGAGACCCAGTACTTC. Its protein is CASSPPDTQLFQETQYF.

The V and J genes are TRBV9 and TRBJ2-2; D gene ambiguous. Germline-derived CDR1 and CDR2 are SGDLS and YYNGEE. Trimming removed 0 bases from V and 5 bases from J, with 11 bases in between. This CDR3 contains 15 residues. CDR3 coding DNA: TGTGCCAGCAGCGTAGCTGGCTTAGGGACCGGGGAGCTGTTTTTT. Encoded protein: CASSVAGLGTGELFF. Full variable domain (missing parts from reference TRBV9 and TRBJ2-2): DSGVTQTPKHLITATGQRVTLRCSPRSGDLSVYWYQQSLDQGLQFLIQYYNGEERAKGNILERFSAQQFPDLHSELNLSSLELGDSALYFCASSVAGLGTGELFFGEGSRLTVL.

On this clonotype: The junction departs from germline at one end; a sequencing error may be responsible. This chain joins TRBV20-1 and TRBJ1-1; D is possibly TRBD1 (6 bases). Germline V gives CDR1 DFQATT, CDR2 SNEGSKA (reference sequence). This CDR3 has 12 residues. CDR3 in amino acids: CSASQGNAEAFF. Here the CDR3 DNA reads TGCAGTGCTAGTCAGGGGAACGCTGAAGCTTTCTTT.

The rearrangement links TRBV19 to TRBJ2-7; D possibly corresponds to TRBD1 (5 bases). The V gene lost 4 bases and the J gene lost 3 bases, with 10 bases spanning the gap. Germline CDR1 is LNHDA and CDR2 is SQIVND (reference sequence). The CDR3 extends over 13 amino acids. The CDR3, as DNA: TGTGCCAGTAGTACCCGTGGACACTACGAGCAGTACTTC. Protein sequence: CASSTRGHYEQYF.

Many counts were recorded for this clonotype. J is TRBJ1-2 and V is TRBV5-5, with D perhaps matching TRBD1 (6 bases). This CDR3 is built from 14 residues. The V gene's germline CDR1 is SGHKS and CDR2 YYEKEE (reference sequence). Trimming removed 2 bases from V and 8 bases from J, with 16 bases in between. CDR3 in amino acids: CASSFTGQAGGYTF. The CDR3 bases are TGTGCCAGCAGCTTCACAGGGCAGGCGGGCGGCTACACCTTC.

Many counts were recorded for this clonotype. The rearrangement joins TRBV29-1 to TRBJ1-3; TRBD1 agrees at 9 bases. J gave up 4 bases and V 4 bases, and 2 bases lay outside the gene matches. This CDR3 region has 13 residues. CDR1 and CDR2 (germline): SQVTM, ANQGSEA. This CDR3 is CSVGDRVGNTIYF. The CDR3 bases are TGCAGCGTTGGGGACAGGGTCGGAAACACCATATATTTT.

A word on this clonotype: This may come from a read error, since a much larger clone is one base off. Lacking the conserved final phenylalanine or tryptophan, this CDR3 likely reflects a read error. The CDR3 DNA reads as TGTGCCAGCAGTCACGCGGGATCCGAGCAGTACCTC. Protein product: CASSHAGSEQYL. This chain uses TRBV6-1 with TRBJ2-7, with D perhaps matching TRBD2 (6 bases). V lost 5 bases to trimming and J lost 6 bases, with 11 bases between them. CDR1 MNHNS and CDR2 SASEGT come from the germline V gene. There are 12 residues in the CDR3.

This clonotype was recorded many times. The gene calls are TRBV12-3 or TRBV12-4 and TRBJ2-7, with D tentatively TRBD1 (5 bases). The CDR3 covers 14 residues. Trimming pared 3 bases from V and 1 base from J, leaving 10 bases between. The CDR3 bases are TGTGCCAGCAGTTTCAGGGCGGATTCCTACGAGCAGTACTTC. Translation: CASSFRADSYEQYF.

This clonotype has a count of ten or more. This chain uses TRBV6-2 or TRBV6-3 with TRBJ2-5, with 8 nucleotides matching TRBD2. The germline V gene has CDR1 MNHEY and CDR2 SVGEGT. This CDR3 region has 14 residues. J gave up 5 bases and V 7 bases, and 9 bases lay outside the gene matches. CDR3 nucleotide sequence: TGTGCCAGCATTGGGACTAGTAATCTGGAGACCCAGTACTTC. Translation: CASIGTSNLETQYF.

This clonotype was picked up many times. The genes are TRBV5-1 and TRBJ1-2; 7 bases align to TRBD1. This CDR3 has 15 amino acids. Germline CDR1 SGHRS, CDR2 YFSETQ. J lost 4 bases, V lost 3 bases, and 9 bases had no gene match. CDR3 sequence: CASSSSTGTAYGYTF. The DNA of the CDR3 is TGCGCCAGCAGCTCTTCAACCGGGACAGCCTATGGCTACACCTTC.

In this sample, this clonotype turned up many times. The J gene is TRBJ1-1, the V gene TRBV24-1; D unresolved. V was clipped by 6 bases and J by 2 bases, with 6 bases between them. The CDR3 loop spans 12 amino acids. The germline V gene has CDR1 KGHDR and CDR2 SFDVKD. The CDR3 bases are TGTGCCACCAGTTCAGGAAACACTGAAGCTTTCTTT. Its translation is CATSSGNTEAFF.

As regards this clonotype: This may come from a read error, since a much larger clone is one base off. No conserved phenylalanine or tryptophan ends this CDR3, so it is likely a read error. V and J are TRBV6-5 and TRBJ1-2; a possible D gene is TRBD1 (5 bases). The V and J ends lost 3 bases and 6 bases respectively, with 11 bases between them. CDR1 and CDR2 from the germline V gene are MNHEY and SVGAGI. The length of the CDR3 is 13 residues. In DNA form, the CDR3 reads TGTGCCAGCAGTTATGGCAGGGCTGATGGCTACACCGCC. Translated, it gives CASSYGRADGYTA.

This clonotype was counted at least ten times. The V call is TRBV11-1, the J call TRBJ1-1; D not certain. Trimming removed 2 bases from V and 3 bases from J, with 19 bases in between. The germline V gene encodes CDR1 SGHAT and CDR2 FQDESV (reference sequence). This CDR3 is 17 amino acids long. CDR3: CASSLFEERFTHTEAFF. CDR3 sequence (DNA): TGTGCCAGCAGCTTATTTGAGGAGAGGTTCACGCACACTGAAGCTTTCTTT. The whole variable domain, remainder taken from reference TRBV11-1 and TRBJ1-1, is EAEVAQSPRYKITEKSQAVAFWCDPISGHATLYWYRQILGQGPELLVQFQDESVVDDSQLPKDRFSAERLKGVDSTLKIQPAELGDSAMYLCASSLFEERFTHTEAFFGQGTRLTVV.